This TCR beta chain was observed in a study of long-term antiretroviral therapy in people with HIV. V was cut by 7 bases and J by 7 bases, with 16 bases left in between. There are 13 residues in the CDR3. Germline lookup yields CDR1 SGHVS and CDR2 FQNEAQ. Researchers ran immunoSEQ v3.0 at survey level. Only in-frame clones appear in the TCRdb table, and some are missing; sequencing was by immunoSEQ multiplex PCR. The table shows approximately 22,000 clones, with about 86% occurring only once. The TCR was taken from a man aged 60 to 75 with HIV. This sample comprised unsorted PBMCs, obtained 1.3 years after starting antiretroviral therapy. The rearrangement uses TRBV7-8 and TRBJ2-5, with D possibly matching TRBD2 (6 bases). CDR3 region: CASTPAGQVTQYF. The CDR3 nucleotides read TGTGCCAGCACCCCCGCGGGGCAGGTGACCCAGTACTTC.